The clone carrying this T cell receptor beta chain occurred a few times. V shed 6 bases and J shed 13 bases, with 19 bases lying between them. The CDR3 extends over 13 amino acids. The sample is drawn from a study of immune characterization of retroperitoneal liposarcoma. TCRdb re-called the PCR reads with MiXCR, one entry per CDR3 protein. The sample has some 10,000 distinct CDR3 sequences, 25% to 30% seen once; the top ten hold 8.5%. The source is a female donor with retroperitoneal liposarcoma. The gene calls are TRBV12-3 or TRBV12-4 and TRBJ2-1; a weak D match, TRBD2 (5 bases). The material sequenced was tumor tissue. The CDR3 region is CASRDGIQETQFF. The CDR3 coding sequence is TGTGCCAGCAGAGACGGGATCCAAGAGACCCAGTTCTTC.